A selection of T cell receptor beta chains follows, all from one sample in a study of blood T cell repertoires in COVID-19. The repertoire was sequenced with immunoSEQ multiplex PCR; TCRdb's copy has only in-frame clones and lacks some. The sample records approximately 290,000 clones, about nine tenths being singletons. The specimen sequenced was peripheral blood. These receptors all come from a woman aged 25 to 39 with COVID-19, enrolled during active disease. CDR3s include the opening cysteine and the closing phenylalanine or tryptophan. A D gene is named only where the DNA matches it firmly. The size of a clone is reported for some rows only, either as once, few or many, or as a class for expanded clones.

-	TRBJ2-7	TRBD1	TRBV6-5	CATDPTGHSYEQYF	TGTGCCACCGACCCGACAGGGCACTCCTACGAGCAGTACTTC
-	TRBJ2-3	-	TRBV28	CASSPGTRYSIDTQYF	TGTGCCAGCAGTCCCGGGACTCGTTATTCCATAGATACGCAGTATTTT
-	TRBJ2-7	-	TRBV6-1	CASSDAYEQYF	TGTGCCAGCAGTGACGCCTACGAGCAGTACTTC
once	TRBJ1-1	-	TRBV18	CASSTARASANTEAFF	TGTGCCAGCTCTACGGCGCGGGCGAGTGCGAACACTGAAGCTTTCTTT
once	TRBJ2-3	TRBD2	TRBV2	CASSERGGTDTQYF	TGTGCCAGCAGCGAACGGGGGGGCACAGATACGCAGTATTTT
-	TRBJ2-3	-	TRBV4-1	CASSQIAGRSTDTQYF	TGCGCCAGCAGCCAAATTGCAGGTAGAAGCACAGATACGCAGTATTTT
-	TRBJ1-5	-	TRBV5-6	CASSLGAYQPQHF	TGTGCCAGCAGCTTGGGAGCCTATCAGCCCCAGCATTTT
-	TRBJ1-4	-	TRBV18	CASSEGVNEKLFF	TGTGCCAGCTCTGAAGGGGTTAATGAAAAACTGTTTTTT
-	TRBJ1-2	TRBD1	TRBV27	CARASGTGGVSYGYTF	TGTGCCCGCGCTAGCGGAACAGGGGGCGTAAGCTATGGCTACACCTTC
-	TRBJ2-1	-	TRBV7-9	CASSPVDNEQFF	TGTGCCAGCAGCCCAGTGGACAATGAGCAGTTCTTC
-	TRBJ2-7	-	TRBV19	CASSPGQGGSYEQYF	TGTGCCAGTAGCCCCGGACAGGGAGGGTCCTACGAGCAGTACTTC
-	TRBJ2-7	-	TRBV6-1	CASSEYGNPHEQYF	TGTGCCAGCAGTGAGTACGGGAATCCCCACGAGCAGTACTTC